This is a list of T cell receptor beta chains from one sample in a study of CD8 T cells in ankylosing spondylitis. TCRdb reanalysed the 5' RACE reads using MiXCR and keeps one entry per CDR3 protein. The sample holds some 300,000 distinct CDR3 sequences, less than 25% seen once. The sequenced sample was blood, either unsorted or a sorted T cell fraction (not recorded which). All receptors derive from a female donor with ankylosing spondylitis or in good health (not recorded which). The conserved cysteine and the conserved F or W are not part of the CDR3 here. Only some rows state a clone size, as once, few, many or a class for expanded clones.

v_gene: TRBV24-1
j_gene: TRBJ2-1
abundance: few
CDR3aa: ATSRGTPPAEQF

v_gene: TRBV7-3
j_gene: TRBJ2-7
abundance: once
CDR3aa: ASSPVLAEPYEQY

v_gene: TRBV12-3/TRBV12-4
j_gene: TRBJ2-7
abundance: .
CDR3aa: ASSLHQGLSSYEQY

v_gene: TRBV29-1
j_gene: TRBJ1-5
abundance: many
CDR3aa: SVAPARGQPQH

v_gene: TRBV7-9
j_gene: TRBJ2-6
abundance: .
CDR3aa: ASSRQGMTSGANVLT

v_gene: TRBV7-2
j_gene: TRBJ2-7
abundance: .
CDR3aa: ASSLEPRIKGA

v_gene: TRBV7-2
j_gene: TRBJ2-3
abundance: .
CDR3aa: ASSPQGASTDTQY

v_gene: TRBV12-3/TRBV12-4
j_gene: TRBJ2-1
abundance: .
CDR3aa: ASIGGVAIGEQF

v_gene: TRBV10-3
j_gene: TRBJ2-1
abundance: .
CDR3aa: ANRNGRENEQF

v_gene: TRBV7-2
j_gene: TRBJ2-2
abundance: many
CDR3aa: ASSLGTHGAGELF

v_gene: TRBV7-2
j_gene: TRBJ1-5
abundance: few
CDR3aa: ASSGTLNQPQH

v_gene: TRBV20-1
j_gene: TRBJ2-1
abundance: few
CDR3aa: SARGGLAGGPKSLLNEQF

v_gene: TRBV11-2
j_gene: TRBJ2-1
abundance: .
CDR3aa: ASSLAGTDYNEQF

v_gene: TRBV6-1
j_gene: TRBJ1-5
abundance: .
CDR3aa: ASRDSGTQPQH

v_gene: TRBV6-1
j_gene: TRBJ2-1
abundance: .
CDR3aa: ASRQGQGRTNEQF

v_gene: TRBV20-1
j_gene: TRBJ2-1
abundance: few
CDR3aa: SAGSGLAFHEQF

v_gene: TRBV2
j_gene: TRBJ2-3
abundance: .
CDR3aa: ASMTSGGGTDTQY

v_gene: TRBV13
j_gene: TRBJ2-3
abundance: many
CDR3aa: ASSRDFTDTQY

v_gene: TRBV29-1
j_gene: TRBJ2-3
abundance: once
CDR3aa: SVGEGTDTQY

v_gene: TRBV10-3
j_gene: TRBJ2-7
abundance: many
CDR3aa: AIGGSYEQY

v_gene: TRBV12-3/TRBV12-4
j_gene: TRBJ2-2
abundance: .
CDR3aa: ASSFVLGQSPGELF

v_gene: TRBV6-5
j_gene: TRBJ2-1
abundance: .
CDR3aa: ASIYMGDEQF

v_gene: TRBV10-3
j_gene: TRBJ2-1
abundance: once
CDR3aa: AISIDRVHNEQF

v_gene: TRBV7-2
j_gene: TRBJ2-7
abundance: .
CDR3aa: ASSHPGGYEQY

v_gene: TRBV6-2/TRBV6-3
j_gene: TRBJ2-1
abundance: many
CDR3aa: ASSWGRESLFKSYNEQF

v_gene: TRBV30
j_gene: TRBJ2-1
abundance: .
CDR3aa: AWSVLLENEQF

v_gene: TRBV7-7
j_gene: TRBJ2-1
abundance: .
CDR3aa: ASSPAIAGHEQF

v_gene: TRBV20-1
j_gene: TRBJ2-5
abundance: .
CDR3aa: SARVEETQY

v_gene: TRBV7-9
j_gene: TRBJ1-2
abundance: .
CDR3aa: ASSEGQVEGYT

v_gene: TRBV12-3/TRBV12-4
j_gene: TRBJ2-2
abundance: .
CDR3aa: ASSFLGGPNTGELF

v_gene: TRBV20-1
j_gene: TRBJ2-3
abundance: .
CDR3aa: SANLAGVDTQY

v_gene: TRBV6-1
j_gene: TRBJ1-1
abundance: .
CDR3aa: ASSLTAMNTEAF